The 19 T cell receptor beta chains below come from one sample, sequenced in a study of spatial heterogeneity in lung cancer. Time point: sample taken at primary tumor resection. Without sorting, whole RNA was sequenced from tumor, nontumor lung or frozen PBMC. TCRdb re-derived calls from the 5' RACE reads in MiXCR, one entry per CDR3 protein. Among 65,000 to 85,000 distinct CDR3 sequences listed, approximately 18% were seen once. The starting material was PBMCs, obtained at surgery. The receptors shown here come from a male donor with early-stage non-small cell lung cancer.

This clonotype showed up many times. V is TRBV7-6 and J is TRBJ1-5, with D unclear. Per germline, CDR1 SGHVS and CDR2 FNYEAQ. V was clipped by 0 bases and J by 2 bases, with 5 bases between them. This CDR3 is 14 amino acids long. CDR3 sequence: CASSLATGNQPQHF. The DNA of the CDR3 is TGTGCCAGCAGCTTAGCGACGGGCAATCAGCCCCAGCATTTT.

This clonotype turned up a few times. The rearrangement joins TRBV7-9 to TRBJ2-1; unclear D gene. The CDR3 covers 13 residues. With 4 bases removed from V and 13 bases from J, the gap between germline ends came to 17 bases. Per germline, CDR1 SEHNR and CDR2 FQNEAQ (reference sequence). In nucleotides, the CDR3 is TGTGCCAGCAGCTCAAGACACGTTGAGCCCCAGTTCTTC. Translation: CASSSRHVEPQFF.

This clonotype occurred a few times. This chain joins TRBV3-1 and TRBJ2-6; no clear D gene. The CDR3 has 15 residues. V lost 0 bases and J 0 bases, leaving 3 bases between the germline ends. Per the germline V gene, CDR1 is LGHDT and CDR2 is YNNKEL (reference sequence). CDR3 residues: CASSQDISGANVLTF. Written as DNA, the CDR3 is TGTGCCAGCAGCCAAGATATCTCTGGGGCCAACGTCCTGACTTTC.

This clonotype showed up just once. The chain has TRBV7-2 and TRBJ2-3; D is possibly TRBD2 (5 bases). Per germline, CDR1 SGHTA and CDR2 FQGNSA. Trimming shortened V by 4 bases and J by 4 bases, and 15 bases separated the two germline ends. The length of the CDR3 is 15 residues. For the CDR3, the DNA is TGTGCCAGCAGCTCGGCACGGCCTAGCCCAGATACGCAGTATTTT. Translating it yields CASSSARPSPDTQYF. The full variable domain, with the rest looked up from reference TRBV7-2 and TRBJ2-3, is GAGVSQSPSNKVTEKGKDVELRCDPISGHTALYWYRQSLGQGLEFLIYFQGNSAPDKSGLPSDRFSAERTGGSVSTLTIQRTQQEDSAVYLCASSSARPSPDTQYFGPGTRLTVL.

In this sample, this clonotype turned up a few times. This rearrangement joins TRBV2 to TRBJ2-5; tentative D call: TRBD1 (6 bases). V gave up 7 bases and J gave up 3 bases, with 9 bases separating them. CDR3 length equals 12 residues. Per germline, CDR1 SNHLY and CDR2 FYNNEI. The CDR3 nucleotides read TGTGCCAGCAACCCAGGGGAAGAGACCCAGTACTTC. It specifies CASNPGEETQYF.

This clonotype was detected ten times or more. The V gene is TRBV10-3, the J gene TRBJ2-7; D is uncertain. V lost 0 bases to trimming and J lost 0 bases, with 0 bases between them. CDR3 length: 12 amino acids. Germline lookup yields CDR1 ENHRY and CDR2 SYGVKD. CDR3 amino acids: CAISESSYEQYF. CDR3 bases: TGTGCCATCAGTGAGTCCTCCTACGAGCAGTACTTC.

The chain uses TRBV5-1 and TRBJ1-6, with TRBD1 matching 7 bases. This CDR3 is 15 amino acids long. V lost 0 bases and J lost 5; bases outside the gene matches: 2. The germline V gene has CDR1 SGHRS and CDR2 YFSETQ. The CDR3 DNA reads TGCGCCAGCAGCTTGGGACAGGGAAATAATTCACCCCTCCACTTT. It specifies CASSLGQGNNSPLHF.

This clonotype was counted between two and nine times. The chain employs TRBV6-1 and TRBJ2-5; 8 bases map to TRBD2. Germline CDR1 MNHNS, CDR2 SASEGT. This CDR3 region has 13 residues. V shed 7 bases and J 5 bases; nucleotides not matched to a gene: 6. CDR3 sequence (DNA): TGTGCCAGCAAAACTAGCGGAGGGGAGACCCAGTACTTC. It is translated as CASKTSGGETQYF.

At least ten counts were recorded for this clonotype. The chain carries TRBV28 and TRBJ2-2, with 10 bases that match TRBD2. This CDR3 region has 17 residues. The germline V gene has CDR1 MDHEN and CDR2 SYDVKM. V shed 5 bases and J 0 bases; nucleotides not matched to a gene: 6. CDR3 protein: CASSHGTSASNTGELFF. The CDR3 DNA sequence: TGTGCCAGCAGTCACGGGACTAGCGCCTCGAACACCGGGGAGCTGTTTTTT.

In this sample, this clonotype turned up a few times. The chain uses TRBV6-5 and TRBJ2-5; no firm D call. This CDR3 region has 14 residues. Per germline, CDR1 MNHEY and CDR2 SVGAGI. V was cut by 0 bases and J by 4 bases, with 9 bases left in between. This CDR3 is CASSYSWGRETQYF. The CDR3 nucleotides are TGTGCCAGCAGTTACTCGTGGGGAAGAGAGACCCAGTACTTC.

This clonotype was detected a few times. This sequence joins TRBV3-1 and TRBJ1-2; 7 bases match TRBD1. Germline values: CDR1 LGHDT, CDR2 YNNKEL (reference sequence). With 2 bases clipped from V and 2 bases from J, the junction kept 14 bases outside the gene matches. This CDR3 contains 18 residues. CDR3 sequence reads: CASSQSETGMLANYGYTF. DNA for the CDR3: TGTGCCAGCAGCCAATCGGAGACAGGGATGCTGGCGAACTATGGCTACACCTTC.

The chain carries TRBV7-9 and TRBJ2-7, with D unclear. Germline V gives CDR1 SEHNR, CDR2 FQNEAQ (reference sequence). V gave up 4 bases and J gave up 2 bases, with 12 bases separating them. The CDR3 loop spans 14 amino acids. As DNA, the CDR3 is TGTGCCAGCAGCTCCGTCCGACGGCCCTACGAGCAGTACTTC. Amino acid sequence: CASSSVRRPYEQYF. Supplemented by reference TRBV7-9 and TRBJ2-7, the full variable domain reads DTGVSQNPRHKITKRGQNVTFRCDPISEHNRLYWYRQTLGQGPEFLTYFQNEAQLEKSRLLSDRFSAERPKGSFSTLEIQRTEQGDSAMYLCASSSVRRPYEQYFGPGTRLTVT.

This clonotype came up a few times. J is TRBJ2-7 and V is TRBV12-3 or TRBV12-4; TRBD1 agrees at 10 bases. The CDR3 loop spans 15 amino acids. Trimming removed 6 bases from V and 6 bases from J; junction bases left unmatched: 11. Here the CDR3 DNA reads TGTGCCAGCAGACGCGGGACAGGGGAGGGGTCCGAGCAGTACTTC. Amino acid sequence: CASRRGTGEGSEQYF.

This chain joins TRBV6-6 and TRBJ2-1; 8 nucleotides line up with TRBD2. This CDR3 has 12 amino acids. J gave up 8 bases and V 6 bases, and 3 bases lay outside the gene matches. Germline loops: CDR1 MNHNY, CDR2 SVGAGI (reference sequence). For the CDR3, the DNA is TGTGCCAGCAGCCCGACTAGCGATGAGCAGTTCTTC. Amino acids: CASSPTSDEQFF.

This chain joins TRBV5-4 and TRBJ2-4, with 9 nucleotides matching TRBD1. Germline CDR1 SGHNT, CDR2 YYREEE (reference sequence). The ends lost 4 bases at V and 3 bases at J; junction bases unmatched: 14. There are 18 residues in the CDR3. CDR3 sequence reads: CASSQDRGYEAGKNIQYF. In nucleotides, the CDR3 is TGTGCCAGCAGCCAGGACAGGGGCTATGAGGCGGGCAAAAACATTCAGTACTTC.

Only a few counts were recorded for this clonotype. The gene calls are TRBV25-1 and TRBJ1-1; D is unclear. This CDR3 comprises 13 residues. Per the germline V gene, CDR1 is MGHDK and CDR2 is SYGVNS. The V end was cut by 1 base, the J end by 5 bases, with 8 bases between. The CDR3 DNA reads TGTGCCAGCAGTGAATCCGCCAGAACTGAAGCTTTCTTT. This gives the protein CASSESARTEAFF. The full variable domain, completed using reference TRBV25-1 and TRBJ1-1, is EADIYQTPRYLVIGTGKKITLECSQTMGHDKMYWYQQDPGMELHLIHYSYGVNSTEKGDLSSESTVSRIRTEHFPLTLESARPSHTSQYLCASSESARTEAFFGQGTRLTVV.

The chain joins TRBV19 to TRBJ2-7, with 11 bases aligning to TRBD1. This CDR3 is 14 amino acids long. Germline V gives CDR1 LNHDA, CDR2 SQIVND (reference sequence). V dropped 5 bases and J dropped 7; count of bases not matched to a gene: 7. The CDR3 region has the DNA TGTGCCAGTAGTCCCGGACAGGGGGCAGGAGAGCAGTACTTC. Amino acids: CASSPGQGAGEQYF.

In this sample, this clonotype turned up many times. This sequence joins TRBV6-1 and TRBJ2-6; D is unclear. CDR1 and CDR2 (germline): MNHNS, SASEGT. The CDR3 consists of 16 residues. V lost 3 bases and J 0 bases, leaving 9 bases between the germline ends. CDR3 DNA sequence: TGTGCCAGCAGTGACCAGATGGCCTCTGGGGCCAACGTCCTGACTTTC. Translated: CASSDQMASGANVLTF.

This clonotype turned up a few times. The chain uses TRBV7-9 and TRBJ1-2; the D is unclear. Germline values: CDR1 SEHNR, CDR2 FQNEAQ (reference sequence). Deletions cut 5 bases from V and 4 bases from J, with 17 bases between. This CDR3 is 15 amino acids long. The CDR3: CASSPLTRKRYGYTF. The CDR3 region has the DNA TGTGCCAGCAGCCCGCTGACCCGGAAACGCTATGGCTACACCTTC.